These 22 T cell receptor beta chains were sequenced from one sample in a study of blood T cell repertoires in COVID-19. The table came from immunoSEQ multiplex PCR; TCRdb's copy has only in-frame clones and leaves some out. The sample includes tens of thousands of clones, around 88% of them seen just once. Sequenced: peripheral blood. The origin of the receptors is a woman older than 75 with active or convalescent COVID-19.

The V and J genes are TRBV3-1 (or the pseudogene TRBV3-2) and TRBJ2-7, with D uncertain. Germline loops: CDR1 LGHDT, CDR2 YNNKEL (reference sequence). V lost 3 bases, J lost 0 bases, and 6 bases lay in between. The CDR3 totals 13 residues. CDR3 in amino acids: CASSHYSSYEQYF. In nucleotides, the CDR3 is TGTGCCAGCAGCCACTACAGCTCCTACGAGCAGTACTTC.

The chain uses TRBV21-1 and TRBJ2-3; the table assigns TRBD2, which was not confirmed against the DNA. TRBV21-1 is a known pseudogene. CDR3 size: 20 residues. This CDR3 reads CASSARELAGGPLSTDTQYF. In DNA, the CDR3 is TGTGCCAGCAGCGCTCGGGAGTTAGCGGGGGGCCCACTAAGCACAGATACGCAGTATTTT.

The chain has TRBV7-2 and TRBJ2-1, with a tentative D call TRBD1 (5 bases). Germline lookup yields CDR1 SGHTA and CDR2 FQGNSA. This CDR3 has 16 amino acids. Between the trimmed V and J ends, which lost 1 base and 5 bases, there was a span of 15 bases. Written as DNA, the CDR3 is TGTGCCAGCAGCTTAGTTCTGGGGCCCGGTCACAATGAGCAGTTCTTC. Its protein product is CASSLVLGPGHNEQFF. Supplemented by reference TRBV7-2 and TRBJ2-1, the full variable domain reads GAGVSQSPSNKVTEKGKDVELRCDPISGHTALYWYRQSLGQGLEFLIYFQGNSAPDKSGLPSDRFSAERTGGSVSTLTIQRTQQEDSAVYLCASSLVLGPGHNEQFFGPGTRLTVL.

This chain uses TRBV7-2 with TRBJ1-6, with a tentative D call TRBD1 (5 bases). Trimming removed 5 bases from V and 17 bases from J, with 19 bases in between. CDR3 length: 13 residues. Germline CDR1 SGHTA, CDR2 FQGNSA. The CDR3 region has the DNA TGTGCCAGCAGCAAAGAGAAAGGCAGGGAGGTCCACTTT. Translation: CASSKEKGREVHF.

The V gene is TRBV5-1, the J gene TRBJ1-2; 9 bases fit TRBD1. This CDR3 comprises 13 residues. Unmatched junction bases numbered 4, after V lost 4 bases and J lost 6 bases. Germline lookup yields CDR1 SGHRS and CDR2 YFSETQ. CDR3 in DNA: TGCGCCAGCAGCATACAGGGGGCAGATGGCTACACCTTC. The encoded protein is CASSIQGADGYTF.

The DNA of the CDR3 is TGTGCCAGCAGCCTCGGACAGGGGGCCTTCATGAACACTGAAGCTTTCTTT. Translation: CASSLGQGAFMNTEAFF. The chain has TRBV7-9 and TRBJ1-1; 11 bases align to TRBD1. V lost 5 bases to trimming and J lost 0 bases; unmatched junction nucleotides: 8. CDR1 is SEHNR and CDR2 is FQNEAQ in the germline V gene (reference sequence). This CDR3 has 17 amino acids.

The V gene is TRBV2, the J gene TRBJ1-5; 7 bases match TRBD1. Trimming cost V 3 bases and J 6 bases; bases outside gene matches: 5. Germline CDR1 is SNHLY and CDR2 is FYNNEI. The CDR3 consists of 14 residues. CDR3 protein: CASSDRGVRQPQHF. CDR3 DNA sequence: TGTGCCAGCAGTGACAGGGGGGTTCGTCAGCCCCAGCATTTT.

The chain combines TRBV18 with TRBJ2-1, with 7 bases matching TRBD2. The germline V gene encodes CDR1 KGHSH and CDR2 LQKENI. The V segment lost 3 bases and the J segment 5 bases; nucleotides outside the gene matches: 7. The CDR3 covers 15 residues. The CDR3 sequence: CASSPGLGPDNEQFF. CDR3 sequence (DNA): TGTGCCAGCTCACCCGGACTAGGCCCGGACAATGAGCAGTTCTTC.

The gene calls are TRBV7-2 and TRBJ2-5; 11 nucleotides line up with TRBD2. The V segment lost 6 bases and the J segment 5 bases; nucleotides outside the gene matches: 8. Germline lookup yields CDR1 SGHTA and CDR2 FQGNSA. There are 15 residues in the CDR3. CDR3 nucleotide sequence: TGTGCCAGCAGTTATAGCGGGAGGGCCGCCGAGACCCAGTACTTC. It encodes CASSYSGRAAETQYF.

V and J are TRBV28 and TRBJ1-1, with TRBD1 identical over 7 bases. The CDR3 length is 15 residues. Germline V CDR1 and CDR2: MDHEN, SYDVKM. The V gene end was trimmed by 3 bases and the J gene end by 0 bases; junction bases not matched to a gene: 4. CDR3 loop: CASSFSGGMNTEAFF. CDR3 DNA sequence: TGTGCCAGCAGTTTCTCAGGGGGTATGAACACTGAAGCTTTCTTT. Filled out from reference TRBV28 and TRBJ1-1, the complete variable domain reads DVKVTQSSRYLVKRTGEKVFLECVQDMDHENMFWYRQDPGLGLRLIYFSYDVKMKEKGDIPEGYSVSREKKERFSLILESASTNQTSMYLCASSFSGGMNTEAFFGQGTRLTVV.

V is TRBV28 and J is TRBJ1-2, with D possibly being TRBD1 (6 bases). Germline V lookup: CDR1 MDHEN, CDR2 SYDVKM. The CDR3 loop spans 15 amino acids. V lost 5 bases and J lost 4, with 17 bases in between. The CDR3 DNA reads TGTGCCAGCAGTCCCCCCGGGGTGGGGGCCTATGGCTACACCTTC. This sequence encodes CASSPPGVGAYGYTF.

This clone was picked up one time. The V call is TRBV19, the J call TRBJ2-7, with TRBD2 as a possible D gene (5 bases). The CDR3 runs 14 residues. CDR1 LNHDA and CDR2 SQIVND come from the germline V gene (reference sequence). Trimming pared 6 bases from V and 6 bases from J, leaving 18 bases between. In DNA form, the CDR3 reads TGTGCCAGTAGCGTAGATGCGGGCGCAGGCGAGCAGTACTTC. Translation gives CASSVDAGAGEQYF.

The table lists this clone with a count of one. The rearrangement joins TRBV2 to TRBJ2-3; 11 bases fit TRBD2. The CDR3 has 15 amino acids. J gave up 2 bases and V 6 bases, and 4 bases lay outside the gene matches. Germline CDR1 is SNHLY and CDR2 is FYNNEI. Written as DNA, the CDR3 is TGTGCCAGCAGGGCTAGCGGGGGGCCCACAGATACGCAGTATTTT. Its translation is CASRASGGPTDTQYF.

The chain links TRBV7-9 to TRBJ2-7; 8 nucleotides agree with TRBD1. V lost 2 bases, J lost 2 bases, and 5 bases stayed unmatched. This CDR3 spans 15 amino acids. Germline V gives CDR1 SEHNR, CDR2 FQNEAQ (reference sequence). The chain's CDR3 is CASSLPRQGPYEQYF. The CDR3 DNA reads as TGTGCCAGCAGCTTACCCCGACAGGGGCCCTACGAGCAGTACTTC.

The rearrangement uses TRBV4-3 and TRBJ2-7; 8 nucleotides line up with TRBD1. Germline V gene lookup returns CDR1 LGHNA and CDR2 YSLEER. V gave up 4 bases and J gave up 3 bases; unmatched junction bases: 2. This CDR3 has 13 residues. CDR3 coding DNA: TGCGCCAGCAGCCTCGGACAGGGCTACGAGCAGTACTTC. This sequence encodes CASSLGQGYEQYF.

V usage is TRBV6-5 and J usage is TRBJ1-1, with D unresolved. CDR1 and CDR2 (germline): MNHEY, SVGAGI. The CDR3 loop spans 11 amino acids. Trimming removed 6 bases at V and 1 base at J, with 3 bases between. CDR3 sequence (DNA): TGTGCCAGCAGACAGAACACTGAAGCTTTCTTT. Translation gives CASRQNTEAFF.

The rearrangement links TRBV24-1 to TRBJ2-5; 10 bases are shared with TRBD2. The J segment lost 0 bases and the V segment lost 4 bases, leaving 4 bases of the junction unmatched. The CDR3 runs 16 residues. CDR1 and CDR2 (germline): KGHDR, SFDVKD. CDR3 in DNA: TGTGCCACCAGTGACCGAGCGGGGGGGAACCAAGAGACCCAGTACTTC. Its protein is CATSDRAGGNQETQYF.

The rearrangement links TRBV5-1 to TRBJ2-7; D unclear. From germline, CDR1 is SGHRS and CDR2 YFSETQ. The CDR3 totals 15 residues. Trimming cost V 4 bases and J 0 bases, with 14 bases left between them. The CDR3 DNA is TGCGCCAGCAGCCCGTATGATTCGAGCTCCTACGAGCAGTACTTC. This codes for CASSPYDSSSYEQYF.

The chain joins TRBV2 to TRBJ2-3, with a tentative D call TRBD1 (5 bases). Germline loops: CDR1 SNHLY, CDR2 FYNNEI. The CDR3 consists of 11 residues. Trimming shortened V by 6 bases and J by 6 bases, and 7 bases separated the two germline ends. The CDR3 here is CASRYRDTQYF. The CDR3 DNA reads as TGTGCCAGCAGGTACAGGGATACGCAGTATTTT.

This chain connects TRBV5-4 to TRBJ2-2; 13 bases map to TRBD2. The CDR3 contains 16 residues. CDR1 and CDR2 (germline): SGHNT, YYREEE (reference sequence). J gave up 6 bases and V 4 bases, and 6 bases lay outside the gene matches. The DNA of the CDR3 is TGTGCCAGCAGCGAAGGGACTAGCGGGGTAGCCGGGGAGCTGTTTTTT. It translates to CASSEGTSGVAGELFF.

The DNA of the CDR3 is TGTGCCACCAGTGATTTGACGGGTACTAGCACAGATACGCAGTATTTT. It specifies CATSDLTGTSTDTQYF. The chain links TRBV24-1 to TRBJ2-3; no clear D. The V end lost 0 bases, the J end lost 0 bases, and 9 bases lay between the germline ends. This CDR3 contains 16 residues. Germline V gives CDR1 KGHDR, CDR2 SFDVKD.

The rearrangement uses TRBV7-9 and TRBJ2-5; 7 nucleotides agree with TRBD2. The CDR3 length is 15 residues. Germline V lookup: CDR1 SEHNR, CDR2 FQNEAQ (reference sequence). The J segment lost 1 base and the V segment lost 0 bases, leaving 2 bases of the junction unmatched. The CDR3 protein is CASSLAASGQETQYF. For the CDR3, the DNA is TGTGCCAGCAGCTTAGCAGCTAGCGGCCAAGAGACCCAGTACTTC.